A selection of T cell receptor beta chains follows, all from one sample in a study of OX40 agonist ivuxolimab in advanced cancers. Sequenced by immunoSEQ multiplex PCR; TCRdb stores in-frame clones only, minus some. The table has 70,000 or so clones, about 93% seen once. The input for sequencing was CD4+ or CD8+ T cells sorted from blood, taken in a trial of the OX40 agonist ivuxolimab. The receptors derive from an adult with an advanced solid tumor such as melanoma, head and neck, liver or kidney cancer. CDR3s include the opening cysteine and the closing phenylalanine or tryptophan. The order of the fields is J gene, V gene, D gene, CDR3 length, clone size, CDR3 DNA, CDR3 protein. A D gene is named only where the DNA matches it firmly. Clone size is shown for a subset of rows, as once, few, many or a class of expanded clone.

TRBJ2-7 | TRBV4-1 | . | 14 | . | TGCGCCAGCAGCCAAGAGACTAGAACCTACGAGCAGTACTTC | CASSQETRTYEQYF
TRBJ1-1 | TRBV10-2 | . | 13 | once | TGCGCCAGCAGTGAGCCAGGGTTCCATCGAGCTTTCTTT | CASSEPGFHRAFF
TRBJ2-7 | TRBV29-1 | TRBD1 | 13 | . | TGCAGCGTCTCCGGGACAGGGGCCGACGAGCAGTACTTC | CSVSGTGADEQYF
TRBJ1-4 | TRBV2 | . | 13 | . | TGTGCCACTAGGGGGGCAGGGAATGAAAAACTGTTTTTT | CATRGAGNEKLFF
TRBJ2-1 | TRBV10-3 | TRBD2 | 15 | . | TGTGCCATCAGTGAAATAGGGCTAGCGGACAATGAGCAGTTCTTC | CAISEIGLADNEQFF
TRBJ2-1 | TRBV6-5 | TRBD1 | 15 | . | TGTGCCAGCAGTTACTGGGGACAGGGGTACAATGAGCAGTTCTTC | CASSYWGQGYNEQFF
TRBJ2-1 | TRBV10-1 | . | 14 | . | TGCGCCAGCAGTGACGGCAGGGCCTACAATGAGCAGTTCTTC | CASSDGRAYNEQFF
TRBJ2-3 | TRBV30 | . | 15 | . | TGTGCCTGGACCCTCGCTCTCCCGGGCACAGATACGCAGTATTTT | CAWTLALPGTDTQYF
TRBJ2-1 | TRBV5-1 | TRBD1 | 14 | . | TGCGCCAGCAGTCCCGGACAGGGGTACAATGAGCAGTTCTTC | CASSPGQGYNEQFF
TRBJ2-2 | TRBV6-5 | TRBD1 | 15 | . | TGTGCCAGCAGTATACAGGGGGTAGGCACCGGGGAGCTGTTTTTT | CASSIQGVGTGELFF
TRBJ2-7 | TRBV2 | . | 14 | . | TGTGCCAGCAGTGAGGGGACGGTAACCTACGAGCAGTACTTC | CASSEGTVTYEQYF
TRBJ1-1 | TRBV4-1 | TRBD1 | 12 | once | TGCGCCAGCAGCCATGTGGACAGGGTAGCTTTCTTT | CASSHVDRVAFF
TRBJ1-3 | TRBV6-9 | . | 15 | . | TGTGCCAGCAGTCCGACAGGTCCCTCTGGAAACACCATATATTTT | CASSPTGPSGNTIYF
TRBJ2-5 | TRBV5-1 | . | 14 | . | TGCGCCAGCAGCTTGGTCGCTAGTCAAGAGACCCAGTACTTC | CASSLVASQETQYF
TRBJ2-7 | TRBV4-3 | . | 17 | . | TGCGCCAGCAGCCAAGATCCCAATCTATTCAGGGGAAACGAGCAGTACTTC | CASSQDPNLFRGNEQYF
TRBJ2-7 | TRBV5-1 | TRBD2 | 14 | . | TGCGCCAGCAGCCCCCGGACTAGCGGCTACGAGCAGTACTTC | CASSPRTSGYEQYF
TRBJ1-2 | TRBV30 | TRBD1 | 14 | . | TGTGCCTGGACACTTGGATCAGGGGGGAATGGCTACACCTTC | CAWTLGSGGNGYTF
TRBJ1-2 | TRBV10-3 | . | 12 | . | TGTGCCACCAACACGGGGGGCGATGGCTACACCTTC | CATNTGGDGYTF
TRBJ1-2 | TRBV7-8 | . | 13 | . | TGTGCCAGCAGCTTAGCGATACGCTGGGGCTACACCTTC | CASSLAIRWGYTF
TRBJ2-1 | TRBV5-5 | . | 12 | . | TGTGCCAGCAGCGGGAGCTACAATGAGCAGTTCTTC | CASSGSYNEQFF
TRBJ1-6 | TRBV4-1 | . | 16 | . | TGCGCCAGCAGCCTCGTCCCAGAAGGAGGAAATTCACCCCTCCACTTT | CASSLVPEGGNSPLHF
TRBJ2-3 | TRBV7-9 | TRBD2 | 17 | . | TGTGCCAGCAGCTTAGCACTTAGCGGGGGGCCCACAGATACGCAGTATTTT | CASSLALSGGPTDTQYF
TRBJ1-2 | TRBV11-2 | . | 14 | . | TGTGCCAGCAGCCCTGCAGGCGCCTCATCTGGCTACACCTTC | CASSPAGASSGYTF
TRBJ2-7 | TRBV11-2 | . | 14 | . | TGTGCCAGCAGCTCGGGGCCGGGGTCCTACGAGCAGTACTTC | CASSSGPGSYEQYF
TRBJ1-2 | TRBV6-5 | . | 13 | . | TGTGCCAGCAGTTACGGCCCGAACTATGGCTACACCTTC | CASSYGPNYGYTF
TRBJ1-1 | TRBV5-1 | . | 13 | . | TGCGCCAGCAGCTTGCAGTTTAACACTGAAGCTTTCTTT | CASSLQFNTEAFF
TRBJ1-2 | TRBV27 | . | 13 | . | TGTGCCAGCAGTTTGGACAGTCACTATGGCTACACCTTC | CASSLDSHYGYTF
TRBJ2-7 | TRBV15 | . | 13 | . | TGTGCCACCAGCAGAGATGCGGGATACGAGCAGTACTTC | CATSRDAGYEQYF
TRBJ1-1 | TRBV5-1 | . | 14 | . | TGCGCCAGCAGCTTGGCGGCCATGAACACTGAAGCTTTCTTT | CASSLAAMNTEAFF
TRBJ2-1 | TRBV10-3 | TRBD1 | 15 | . | TGTGCCATCACCCGGGGGACAGGGGGCCCCAATGAGCAGTTCTTC | CAITRGTGGPNEQFF
TRBJ1-2 | TRBV5-1 | TRBD1 | 15 | once | TGCGCCAGCAAGGGGGCAGGGGGTTGGAGTGATGGCTACACCTTC | CASKGAGGWSDGYTF
TRBJ1-2 | TRBV13 | . | 15 | once | TGTGCCAGCAGCCTACCTCCTGGGGGGGCGTTAGGCTACACCTTC | CASSLPPGGALGYTF
TRBJ1-6 | TRBV7-9 | TRBD1 | 14 | few | TGTGCCAGCAGACCCGACAGGGGGCATTCACCCCTCCACTTT | CASRPDRGHSPLHF
TRBJ1-5 | TRBV9 | . | 14 | once | TGTGCCAGCAGCCCGGACAATAGCAATCAGCCCCAGCATTTT | CASSPDNSNQPQHF
TRBJ2-6 | TRBV19 | . | 14 | once | TGTGCCAGTAGTATAGTATTGGGGGCCAACGTCCTGACTTTC | CASSIVLGANVLTF
TRBJ1-1 | TRBV6-6 | TRBD1 | 16 | . | TGTGCCAGCAGTTACTCGCCAGGGGGCCTCTTCACTGAAGCTTTCTTT | CASSYSPGGLFTEAFF
TRBJ2-5 | TRBV9 | TRBD1 | 16 | . | TGTGCCAGCAGCGTAGAAAGACAGGGGTCGGGAGAGACCCAGTACTTC | CASSVERQGSGETQYF
TRBJ2-7 | TRBV4-1 | . | 14 | . | TGCGCCAGCAGCCAAGACAGGGCTGCCTACGAGCAGTACTTC | CASSQDRAAYEQYF
TRBJ2-1 | TRBV7-8 | TRBD2 | 16 | . | TGTGCCAGTAGCTTATTGACTAGCGGGGGATACTATGAGCAGTTCTTC | CASSLLTSGGYYEQFF
TRBJ1-5 | TRBV4-2 | . | 16 | . | TGTGCCAGCAGCCAAGAACAGGCTTTAGGCAATCAGCCCCAGCATTTT | CASSQEQALGNQPQHF
TRBJ1-1 | TRBV5-6 | TRBD1 | 15 | . | TGTGCCAGCAGCATAACAGGGGCGGGGGACACTGAAGCTTTCTTT | CASSITGAGDTEAFF
TRBJ2-7 | TRBV27 | . | 16 | . | TGTGCCAGCAGTCTCTCGTGGGGCGAGGTTCCTTACGAGCAGTACTTC | CASSLSWGEVPYEQYF
TRBJ1-6 | TRBV27 | . | 16 | . | TGTGCCAGCACCCACCTTGGGGCCCAGGGCGATTCACCCCTCCACTTT | CASTHLGAQGDSPLHF
TRBJ2-7 | TRBV6-1 | . | 14 | . | TGTGCCGGCTCCAGGGTTGTTAGGTCCTACGAGCAGTACTTC | CAGSRVVRSYEQYF
TRBJ2-3 | TRBV10-3 | . | 12 | . | TGTGCCATCACCCCAGGGTCAGATACGCAGTATTTT | CAITPGSDTQYF
TRBJ1-1 | TRBV4-1 | . | 13 | . | TGCGCCAGCAGCTCTCCAACGGCCACTGAAGCTTTCTTT | CASSSPTATEAFF
TRBJ1-1 | TRBV6-6 | . | 14 | . | TGTGCCAGCAGTTACAATGAGGGGGACACTGAAGCTTTCTTT | CASSYNEGDTEAFF
TRBJ1-5 | TRBV30 | . | 13 | once | TGTGCCTGGAGGGGGAGGGGGAATCAGCCCCAGCATTTT | CAWRGRGNQPQHF
TRBJ2-3 | TRBV7-3 | TRBD2 | 20 | . | TGTGCCAGCAGCTCCCGTTATCCAGCGGGGGGACGAAAGGTCACAGATACGCAGTATTTT | CASSSRYPAGGRKVTDTQYF
TRBJ2-7 | TRBV13 | . | 18 | . | TGTGCCAGCAGCTCTCGGGATACAGTGGTCCGCTTATGGGACGAGCAGTACTTC | CASSSRDTVVRLWDEQYF
TRBJ1-2 | TRBV19 | TRBD1 | 17 | . | TGTGCCAGTAGTATAGACGGGACAGGGGAACTGAACTATGGCTACACCTTC | CASSIDGTGELNYGYTF
TRBJ2-7 | TRBV15 | . | 14 | . | TGTGCCACCAGCAGAGTCGAGCTGGCCTACGAGCAGTACTTC | CATSRVELAYEQYF
TRBJ1-2 | TRBV27 | . | 16 | . | TGTGCCAGCAGTTTCTCCAAGCCTCCAGGGGTTTATGGCTACACCTTC | CASSFSKPPGVYGYTF
TRBJ1-2 | TRBV7-9 | . | 14 | . | TGTGCCAGCAGCTTAGTAGGGGGGCACTATGGCTACACCTTC | CASSLVGGHYGYTF
TRBJ2-5 | TRBV21-1 | . | 17 | once | TGTGCCAGCAGCAAAGCGACGCCTAGCGGGGGCTTGGAGACCCAGTACTTC | CASSKATPSGGLETQYF
TRBJ1-1 | TRBV27 | . | 13 | . | TGTGCCAGCAGTTGGGGGAAGAACACTGAAGCTTTCTTT | CASSWGKNTEAFF
TRBJ2-1 | TRBV11-2 | TRBD1 | 12 | . | TGTGCCAGCAGCTGGACAGGCTATGAGCAGTTCTTC | CASSWTGYEQFF
TRBJ2-7 | TRBV27 | . | 15 | . | TGTGCCAGCAGTTCCGGGACCGGGGGTGGCTACGAGCAGTACTTC | CASSSGTGGGYEQYF